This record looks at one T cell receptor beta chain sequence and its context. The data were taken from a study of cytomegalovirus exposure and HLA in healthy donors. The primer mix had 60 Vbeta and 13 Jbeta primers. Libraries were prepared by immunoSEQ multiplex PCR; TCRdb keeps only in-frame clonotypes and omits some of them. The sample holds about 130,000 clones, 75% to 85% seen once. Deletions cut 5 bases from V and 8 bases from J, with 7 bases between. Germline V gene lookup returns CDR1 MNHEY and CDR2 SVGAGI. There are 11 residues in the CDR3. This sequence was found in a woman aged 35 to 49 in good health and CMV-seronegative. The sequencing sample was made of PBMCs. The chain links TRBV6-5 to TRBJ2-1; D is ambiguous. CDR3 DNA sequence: TGTGCCAGCAGTCAGATGGATGAGCAGTTCTTC. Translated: CASSQMDEQFF.